A selection of T cell receptor beta chains follows, all from one sample in a study of blood T cell repertoires in COVID-19. Only in-frame clones appear in the TCRdb table, and some are missing; sequencing was by immunoSEQ multiplex PCR. The table has approximately 110,000 clones, more than 75% seen once; the top ten hold about 5%. Sequencing was carried out using peripheral blood. The receptors were sampled from a human donor in a cohort sampled during active COVID-19. CDR3s include the opening cysteine and the closing phenylalanine or tryptophan. D genes are given only for firm matches. Clone size is given for some rows only: seen once, a few or many times, or a class if the clone is expanded.

>TRBJ2-1|.|TRBV7-9|.
TGTGCCAGCAGCTTAGACAGGGCCCAGTTCTTC
CASSLDRAQFF
>TRBJ1-1|.|TRBV5-4|.
TGTGCCAGCAGCTTGGGGGGCCCGGGGAACACTGAAGCTTTCTTT
CASSLGGPGNTEAFF
>TRBJ2-1|TRBD2|TRBV7-2|.
TGTGCCAGCAGCTTGGGACTAGCGGGAGTGAGTGAGCAGTTCTTC
CASSLGLAGVSEQFF
>TRBJ2-5|TRBD2|TRBV9|.
TGTGCCAGCAGCGCCCTAGCGGAAGAGACCCAGTACTTC
CASSALAEETQYF
>TRBJ1-5|.|TRBV2|.
TGTGCCAGCAGCCCCACCCCCGGCGGGAATCAGCCCCAGCATTTT
CASSPTPGGNQPQHF
>TRBJ2-7|TRBD2|TRBV28|.
TGTGCCAGCACCCCGGGACTAGCGGGAGGATGGGAGCAGTACTTC
CASTPGLAGGWEQYF
>TRBJ2-1|TRBD2|TRBV9|.
TGTGCCAGCAGCGTCGGACTAGCTATCGCCAATGAGCAGTTCTTC
CASSVGLAIANEQFF
>TRBJ1-5|.|TRBV6-5|.
TGTGCCAGCAGTTACTCCGGACAGCGGAATCAGCCCCAGCATTTT
CASSYSGQRNQPQHF
>TRBJ1-2|.|TRBV2|.
TGTGCCAGCAGTGAAGACACTATCTATGGCTACACCTTC
CASSEDTIYGYTF
>TRBJ2-5|.|TRBV25-1|.
TGTGCCAGCAGTGGATACGGGACACCAACCGGGGAAGAGACCCAGTACTTC
CASSGYGTPTGEETQYF
>TRBJ1-4|TRBD1|TRBV11-2|.
TGTGCCAGCAGCTTAGGTTACCTGGGACAGGTCAATGAAAAACTGTTTTTT
CASSLGYLGQVNEKLFF
>TRBJ2-7|.|TRBV5-6|.
TGTGCCAGCAGCTTGAACGGGGTTTCACAAACCCGGGACGAGCAGTACTTC
CASSLNGVSQTRDEQYF
>TRBJ2-7|TRBD2|TRBV7-2|.
TGTGCCAGCAGCGCTCGCGGCGGGAGGGTCTCGAATTGGTACGAGCAGTACTTC
CASSARGGRVSNWYEQYF
>TRBJ2-1|.|TRBV2|.
TGTGCCAGCAGTGGCCTAGCGGAGCAGTTCTTC
CASSGLAEQFF
>TRBJ2-5|TRBD2|TRBV3-1/TRBV3-2|.
TGTGCCAGCAGCCGGGGACTAGCGGGAGGCCGCTTCCAAGAGACCCAGTACTTC
CASSRGLAGGRFQETQYF
>TRBJ1-2|TRBD1|TRBV9|once
TGTGCCAGCAGCCCACCAGAAACAGGGGGGGGGAATGGCTACACCTTC
CASSPPETGGGNGYTF
>TRBJ2-7|.|TRBV25-1|once
TGTGCCAGCAGATCTCACTCCGGGACTCCCTCCTACGAGCAGTACTTC
CASRSHSGTPSYEQYF
>TRBJ2-1|TRBD2|TRBV11-2|once
TGTGCCAGCAGCTTAGGGGGGGGACTCCTTCACAATGAGCAGTTCTTC
CASSLGGGLLHNEQFF
>TRBJ2-4|.|TRBV11-2|.
TGTGCCAGCAGCCACTTCGGCATTCAGTACTTC
CASSHFGIQYF
>TRBJ2-3|.|TRBV19|.
TGTGCCACAAAAAACGGAGGGAACACAGATACGCAGTATTTT
CATKNGGNTDTQYF
>TRBJ1-4|.|TRBV2|.
TGTGCCAGCAGTGAGGGAGGGGAAAAACTGTTTTTT
CASSEGGEKLFF
>TRBJ1-2|TRBD1|TRBV12-3/TRBV12-4|.
TGTGCCAGCAGTGACACAGGGGTCTATGGCTACACCTTC
CASSDTGVYGYTF
>TRBJ2-1|TRBD2|TRBV24-1|.
TGTGCCACCAGCGCCGGACTAGCGGTATACAATGAGCAGTTCTTC
CATSAGLAVYNEQFF
>TRBJ2-2|TRBD2|TRBV29-1|.
TGCAGCGTTGAAGATCGGGTAGCGGGAGTGGTCGGGGAGCTGTTTTTT
CSVEDRVAGVVGELFF
>TRBJ1-2|.|TRBV27|.
TGTGCCAGCAGTCCTCGACAGACAGGAGGCGGCTACACCTTC
CASSPRQTGGGYTF
>TRBJ2-3|TRBD2|TRBV4-2|.
TGTGCCAGCAGCCAAGCGGGTAGCGGGGACACAGATACGCAGTATTTT
CASSQAGSGDTDTQYF
>TRBJ1-1|TRBD1|TRBV6-2/TRBV6-3|once
TGTGCCAGCAGTCTACAGGGGCAAGCTTTCTTT
CASSLQGQAFF
>TRBJ2-1|.|TRBV9|.
TGTGCCAGCAGCCGATTAGGCGAGCGCTCCTACAATGAGCAGTTCTTC
CASSRLGERSYNEQFF
>TRBJ2-3|TRBD2|TRBV6-4|.
TGTGCCAGGCCGGGGCTAGCGGGGAACACAGATACGCAGTATTTT
CARPGLAGNTDTQYF
>TRBJ2-6|TRBD1|TRBV11-2|.
TGTGCCAGCAGCTTAGCAGGGACAGGAATCTCTGGGGCCAACGTCCTGACTTTC
CASSLAGTGISGANVLTF
>TRBJ1-4|TRBD1|TRBV28|.
TGTGCCAGCAGTGACCCCAGGGGGAAAAATGAAAAACTGTTTTTT
CASSDPRGKNEKLFF